Listed below are T cell receptor beta chains from one sample, sequenced in a study of T cells after yellow fever vaccination. TCRdb itself ran the 5' RACE reads through MiXCR, one entry per CDR3 protein. The data contain some 110,000 distinct CDR3 sequences, approximately 7.1% of them singletons. The source material was CD4+ T cells sorted from PBMCs, sampled roughly 45 days after the first yellow fever vaccination. The receptors come from a man between 18 and 35 years old who received the YFV17D yellow fever vaccine. Both conserved end residues are part of each CDR3. The D gene is left open where the match is weak. Only some rows state a clone size, as once, few, many or a class for expanded clones.

d_gene	j_gene	v_gene	abundance	CDR3nt	CDR3aa
-	TRBJ1-1	TRBV4-1	few	TGCGCCAGCAGCCAAGTACCCCCGTTAAAGCACCTAGGCTTCATGAACACTGAAGCTTTCTTT	CASSQVPPLKHLGFMNTEAFF
-	TRBJ2-6	TRBV5-1	many	TGCGCCAGCACGGGACAATCTGGGGCCAACGTCCTGACTTTC	CASTGQSGANVLTF
TRBD1	TRBJ1-2	TRBV12-3/TRBV12-4	many	TGTGCCAGCAGTCAGGGGGCCTCTGGCTACACCTTC	CASSQGASGYTF
-	TRBJ2-1	TRBV7-9	many	TGTGCCAGCAGCCCCCTCTGGGGTAGTGAGCAGTTCTTC	CASSPLWGSEQFF
-	TRBJ2-2	TRBV2	many	TGTGCCAGCAGTGAAGCGCGGCGGTCACTCAACACCGGGGAGCTGTTTTTT	CASSEARRSLNTGELFF
-	TRBJ2-3	TRBV24-1	many	TGTGCCACCAGTGACGGCGACGGATCTAGCACAGATACGCAGTATTTT	CATSDGDGSSTDTQYF
TRBD1	TRBJ1-2	TRBV28	few	TGTGCCAGCAGCCTCTTGGGACAGGGCTTGGGCTACACCTTC	CASSLLGQGLGYTF
TRBD2	TRBJ2-5	TRBV7-3	many	TGTGCCAGCAGCTCCCGACTAGCGGGGGACCAAGAGACCCAGTACTTC	CASSSRLAGDQETQYF
-	TRBJ1-3	TRBV6-5	-	TGTGCCAGCAGTTACTCGGTCCCGGCAGAACTGCAAACTGGAAACACCATATATTTT	CASSYSVPAELQTGNTIYF
-	TRBJ1-1	TRBV7-9	many	TGTGCCAGCAGCTTTCCCCCCAGGGATGAAGCTTTCTTT	CASSFPPRDEAFF
TRBD2	TRBJ2-1	TRBV20-1	many	TGCAGTGCCGGCCGGGACTATGGGAGCAATGAGCAGTTCTTC	CSAGRDYGSNEQFF
TRBD1	TRBJ1-2	TRBV7-8	few	TGTGCCAGCAGCTGGGACAGGTACCCTGGCTATGGCTACACCTTC	CASSWDRYPGYGYTF
-	TRBJ2-3	TRBV18	many	TGTGCCAGCTCACTTGTCCCAGGGGGCACAGATACGCAGTATTTT	CASSLVPGGTDTQYF
-	TRBJ2-7	TRBV12-3/TRBV12-4	-	TGTGCCAGCAGACAACTCGGCTCCTACGAGCAGTACTTC	CASRQLGSYEQYF
-	TRBJ2-7	TRBV5-1	many	TGCGCCAGCAGCCCCCAGTCAAATCTCTACGAGCAGTACTTC	CASSPQSNLYEQYF
-	TRBJ2-6	TRBV6-4	-	TGTGCCAGCAGTGAAAACGGGGGATCTGGGGCCAACGTCCTGACTTTC	CASSENGGSGANVLTF
-	TRBJ1-2	TRBV6-2/TRBV6-3	many	TGTGCCAGCGCCATGACTCGAGAACTTCGACTTCGAAACTATGGCTACACCTTC	CASAMTRELRLRNYGYTF
-	TRBJ2-4	TRBV20-1	many	TGCAGTGCTAGAGATTTGGGGGCCCTAGCCAAAAACATTCAGTACTTC	CSARDLGALAKNIQYF
-	TRBJ2-5	TRBV12-3/TRBV12-4	many	TGTGCCAGCAGTCAGGCGGAGACCCAGTACTTC	CASSQAETQYF
TRBD1	TRBJ1-5	TRBV2	-	TGTGCCAGCAGCCCGGGACAGGGGGCTTATCAGCCCCAGCATTTT	CASSPGQGAYQPQHF
-	TRBJ1-5	TRBV30	few	TGTGCCTGGAGTCTCACAGGGTTTAGCAATCAGCCCCAGCATTTT	CAWSLTGFSNQPQHF
-	TRBJ2-5	TRBV24-1	many	TGTGCCACCAGTGACGCTACCGGGACAAAAGAGACCCAGTACTTC	CATSDATGTKETQYF
TRBD1	TRBJ2-3	TRBV20-1	-	TGCAGTGCTCAGGACAGGGAAGCAGATACGCAGTATTTT	CSAQDREADTQYF
-	TRBJ2-7	TRBV7-7	few	TGTGCCAGCAGCTTATGGGCGGGGGCCTACTACGAGCAGTACTTC	CASSLWAGAYYEQYF
TRBD2	TRBJ2-1	TRBV6-5	-	TGTGCCAGCAGTTGGCGCGGGAGGGGGGGTTACAATGAGCAGTTCTTC	CASSWRGRGGYNEQFF
TRBD2	TRBJ2-3	TRBV12-3/TRBV12-4	few	TGTGCCAGCAGTTTTAGCGGGGGAACCCAACGCTCTAGCACAGATACGCAGTATTTT	CASSFSGGTQRSSTDTQYF
-	TRBJ2-1	TRBV7-9	many	TGTGCCAGCAGCCGATTACCGTCCTACAATGAGCAGTTCTTC	CASSRLPSYNEQFF
TRBD1	TRBJ2-3	TRBV2	many	TGTGCCAGCAGCCCATTTTCCGGGACAGATTACACAGATACGCAGTATTTT	CASSPFSGTDYTDTQYF
-	TRBJ2-5	TRBV20-1	many	TGCAGTGCTAGAGATAGCGCTACCCAAGAGACCCAGTACTTC	CSARDSATQETQYF
TRBD1	TRBJ1-1	TRBV6-5	many	TGTGCCAGCAGTTACACCGGACAGGGGAACACTGAAGCTTTCTTT	CASSYTGQGNTEAFF
-	TRBJ2-7	TRBV5-1	many	TGCGCCAGCAGCTTGGCGGGACGCCTCCCCTACGAGCAGTACTTC	CASSLAGRLPYEQYF
TRBD1	TRBJ2-7	TRBV30	many	TGTGCCTGGAGTGCCGGACAGGGGGCGATAGGATCCTACGAGCAGTACTTC	CAWSAGQGAIGSYEQYF
TRBD2	TRBJ2-3	TRBV4-2	many	TGTGCCAGCAGCCAAGGGGCTAGCGGGGGGGGCACAGATACGCAGTATTTT	CASSQGASGGGTDTQYF
-	TRBJ2-3	TRBV3-1	many	TGTGCCAGCAGCCAAGGACCCTTGGCGGGGACAGATACGCAGTATTTT	CASSQGPLAGTDTQYF
-	TRBJ1-1	TRBV9	many	TGTGCCAGCAGCGTAGCTGAGCATGTCGCTGAAGCTTTCTTT	CASSVAEHVAEAFF
-	TRBJ2-3	TRBV20-1	few	TGCAGTGCTAGTGGCAAAACCACAGATACGCAGTATTTT	CSASGKTTDTQYF
-	TRBJ1-1	TRBV20-1	many	TGCAGTGCTAGAGATGGGGGGGTCGAAGCTTTCTTT	CSARDGGVEAFF
TRBD2	TRBJ2-1	TRBV7-3	few	TGTGCCAGCAGGGAGAGCGGGGTTTCCTACAATGAGCAGTTCTTC	CASRESGVSYNEQFF
TRBD2	TRBJ2-1	TRBV6-2/TRBV6-3	many	TGTGCCAGCAGCCAAGCGGGGGCTCGACGGGGTGAGCAGTTCTTC	CASSQAGARRGEQFF
TRBD1	TRBJ2-7	TRBV5-1	many	TGCGCCAGCAGCTTGGCAACAGGGGGCTACGAGCAGTACTTC	CASSLATGGYEQYF
-	TRBJ2-1	TRBV5-6	many	TGTGCCAGCAGCTTGGCCGGGTTTTCGGGGAATGAGCAGTTCTTC	CASSLAGFSGNEQFF
TRBD2	TRBJ2-5	TRBV4-3	many	TGCGCCAGCAGCCAAGAGGTTCCGGTCTCCAACGGGGGGGGAGAGACCCAGTACTTC	CASSQEVPVSNGGGETQYF
TRBD2	TRBJ2-1	TRBV12-3/TRBV12-4	-	TGTGCCAGCAGTTTAGGGAGACTAGCGGGTGAGCAGTTCTTC	CASSLGRLAGEQFF
-	TRBJ1-3	TRBV9	many	TGTGCCAGCAGCGAGGGGCTTTCTGGAAACACCATATATTTT	CASSEGLSGNTIYF
TRBD1	TRBJ1-5	TRBV28	-	TGTGCCAGCAGTCGCCTTCTGGACAGGTTGAATCAGCCCCAGCATTTT	CASSRLLDRLNQPQHF
TRBD1	TRBJ2-4	TRBV5-4	-	TGTGCCAGCAGCGACCGGGACAGGGCGGACATTCAGTACTTC	CASSDRDRADIQYF
-	TRBJ1-2	TRBV4-2	-	TGTGCCAGCAGCCCCGGGCTCCTCTGCTACACCTTC	CASSPGLLCYTF
TRBD2	TRBJ2-5	TRBV11-2	many	TGTGCCAGCAGCTCCTTAGCGGGGGAAGAGACCCAGTACTTC	CASSSLAGEETQYF
TRBD1	TRBJ2-1	TRBV20-1	many	TGCAGTGCTAGGAGGACAGGGGGAGGTGAGCAGTTCTTC	CSARRTGGGEQFF
-	TRBJ2-2	TRBV5-1	many	TGCGCCAGCGGGGGAGATAACACCGGGGAGCTGTTTTTT	CASGGDNTGELFF
-	TRBJ1-5	TRBV9	many	TGTGCCAGCAGCTTGGGGAAGCCCCAGCATTTT	CASSLGKPQHF